One and the same sample provided the 8 T cell receptor beta chains below, sequenced in a study of T cell responses to AZD1222 COVID-19 vaccine. Assay: immunoSEQ multiplex PCR; the TCRdb copy retains only in-frame clones and omits some. The sample has roughly 70,000 clones, about nine tenths seen once. The specimen comprised peripheral blood, sampled 28 days after the second dose of the MenACWY control vaccine. All receptors come from an adult who received the MenACWY meningococcal vaccine as a control.

The genes are TRBV11-2 and TRBJ2-2; no clear D. This CDR3 contains 14 residues. CDR1 SGHAT and CDR2 FQNNGV come from the germline V gene. Trimming removed 4 bases at V and 6 bases at J, with 12 bases between. The CDR3 region has the DNA TGTGCCAGCAGCTCATTAATAAGTTCCGGGGAGCTGTTTTTT. This encodes CASSSLISSGELFF.

The CDR3 coding sequence is TGTGCCAGCAGTTACTCGCCCAGTGGGGGCTACACCTTC. It specifies CASSYSPSGGYTF. The chain is built from TRBV6-5 and TRBJ1-2; D is unresolved. CDR3 length: 13 amino acids. V dropped 0 bases and J dropped 8 bases, with 10 bases sitting between them. Germline values: CDR1 MNHEY, CDR2 SVGAGI.

This clone was observed once. This chain links TRBV2 with TRBJ1-4; D ambiguous. The CDR3 runs 14 residues. Germline V gene lookup returns CDR1 SNHLY and CDR2 FYNNEI. Trimming shortened V by 1 base and J by 5 bases, and 8 bases separated the two germline ends. In nucleotides, the CDR3 is TGTGCCAGCAGTGAAGGTCAGCTAAATGAAAAACTGTTTTTT. It specifies CASSEGQLNEKLFF. Full variable domain (missing parts from reference TRBV2 and TRBJ1-4): EPEVTQTPSHQVTQMGQEVILRCVPISNHLYFYWYRQILGQKVEFLVSFYNNEISEKSEIFDDQFSVERPDGSNFTLKIRSTKLEDSAMYFCASSEGQLNEKLFFGSGTQLSVL.

CDR3 DNA sequence: TGTGCCAGTAGAATTGGGGGATCGCCCAATCAGCCCCAGCATTTT. Its protein product is CASRIGGSPNQPQHF. This rearrangement joins TRBV19 to TRBJ1-5; possibly TRBD1 for D (5 bases). Germline CDR1 is LNHDA and CDR2 is SQIVND (reference sequence). The germline V and J ends were trimmed by 6 bases and 3 bases, with 15 bases remaining between them. The CDR3 runs to 15 residues.

The chain links TRBV9 to TRBJ1-1, with 7 bases that match TRBD1. Germline V gene sequence: CDR1 SGDLS, CDR2 YYNGEE. V shed 1 base, J shed 1 base, and the junction held 1 base outside the gene matches. This CDR3 contains 14 residues. In DNA, the CDR3 is TGTGCCAGCAGCGTATGGACAGGGAACACTGAAGCTTTCTTT. It specifies CASSVWTGNTEAFF.

The chain joins TRBV27 to TRBJ2-2, with D possibly matching TRBD2 (6 bases). Germline V CDR1 and CDR2: MNHEY, SMNVEV (reference sequence). V was cut by 6 bases and J by 4 bases, with 18 bases left in between. The CDR3 is made up of 16 amino acids. Here the CDR3 DNA reads TGTGCCAGCAGCCCCTCCGGGACTCCCTCCACCGGGGAGCTGTTTTTT. As protein: CASSPSGTPSTGELFF.

The chain employs TRBV11-2 and TRBJ1-1; D is ambiguous. The CDR3 runs 16 residues. Germline CDR1 SGHAT, CDR2 FQNNGV. V lost 0 bases and J 3 bases, leaving 14 bases between the germline ends. CDR3 coding DNA: TGTGCCAGCAGCTTAGAGATGATTAGTGATTACACTGAAGCTTTCTTT. It codes for CASSLEMISDYTEAFF.

The V and J genes are TRBV19 and TRBJ1-5; D gene ambiguous. CDR1 LNHDA and CDR2 SQIVND come from the germline V gene (reference sequence). The CDR3 extends over 17 amino acids. Trimming shortened V by 6 bases and J by 5 bases, and 23 bases separated the two germline ends. The CDR3 nucleotides are TGTGCCAGTAGGCCCCCAGGACGGCCCACCTTACATCAGCCCCAGCATTTT. Translating gives CASRPPGRPTLHQPQHF.